This TCR beta chain was documented in a study of blood T cell repertoires in COVID-19. Germline-derived CDR1 and CDR2 are SGHNT and YENEEA. CDR3 size: 13 residues. Trimming took 5 bases from V and 3 from J, leaving 11 bases between them. Using immunoSEQ multiplex PCR, the repertoire was profiled, and TCRdb retains in-frame clones only, with some absent. The sample records about 91,000 clones, 77% being singletons. This receptor was taken from a woman older than 75 with acute or convalescent COVID-19. V usage is TRBV11-3 and J usage is TRBJ2-7; D might be TRBD1 (6 bases). The sample consisted of peripheral blood. CDR3 in amino acids: CASSRGGFYEQYF. The CDR3 DNA sequence: TGTGCCAGCAGCCGAGGGGGTTTCTACGAGCAGTACTTC.